This T cell receptor (beta chain) was captured in a study of blood T cell repertoires in COVID-19. From germline, CDR1 is SGHVS and CDR2 FQNEAQ. This CDR3 region has 15 residues. V was pared by 1 base and J by 4 bases, with 11 bases between. Profiling relied on immunoSEQ multiplex PCR, and the TCRdb table lists in-frame clones only, not all of them. The profile shows 50,000 to 80,000 clones, over 75% of them singletons. The chain combines TRBV7-8 with TRBJ2-1, with a tentative D call TRBD2 (6 bases). This sequence originates from a woman older than 75 with active COVID-19. The sequenced sample was peripheral blood. CDR3 protein: CASSLDGGTYNEQFF. CDR3 DNA: TGTGCCAGCAGCTTAGATGGAGGGACTTACAATGAGCAGTTCTTC.